Below, one T cell receptor beta chain is given with its context. Its antigen is still unknown. This PCR relied on a set of 60 Vbeta primers and 13 Jbeta primers. Measured with immunoSEQ multiplex PCR; TCRdb has only the in-frame clones, and not every one. Of over 75,000 clones in the sample, approximately 84% were seen once. The sample comes from a study of cytomegalovirus exposure and HLA in healthy donors. Broader study findings: Available immune exposure information was restricted to CMV serostatus only.

Germline CDR1 and CDR2: LNHDA and SQIVND (reference sequence). The CDR3 extends over 13 amino acids. Germline trimming cut 4 bases from V and 7 bases from J; bases unmatched to any gene: 2. This receptor was obtained from a young woman in good health and CMV-seropositive. The gene calls are TRBV19 and TRBJ2-1; 9 bases match TRBD2. The sequencing sample was made of PBMCs. CDR3 in DNA: TGTGCCAGTAGTAGGGGACTAGCAAATGAGCAGTTCTTC. Amino acid sequence: CASSRGLANEQFF.